This TCR beta chain stems from a study of cytomegalovirus exposure and HLA in healthy donors. In the study overall: There were some 120 million unique TCR beta sequences, drawn from roughly 200 million T cells, in an earlier analysis. Study-level points and caveats: According to a later analysis, donors in an Asian-associated ancestry cluster reportedly had fewer N-insertions than the approximately 670-donor mean. Follow-up analysis later connected one missense variant in DCLRE1C with trimming of TCR beta V- and J-genes.

CDR1 is SGHVS and CDR2 is FNYEAQ in the germline V gene. The CDR3 runs to 15 residues. Trimming removed 1 base at V and 2 bases at J, with 11 bases between. Nominally healthy donors provided the samples, though records likely missed some immune exposures. A remark on this clone: Its antigen is not known.

Primers included in the PCR were 60 Vbeta and 13 Jbeta primers. Method: immunoSEQ multiplex PCR; TCRdb's copy keeps in-frame clones and lacks some. The data contain 75,000 to 100,000 clones, about four fifths of them singletons. The V call is TRBV7-6, the J call TRBJ2-5; D not certain. The TCR comes from a man aged 40-50 years in good health and CMV-seropositive. Sequencing was performed on PBMCs. This CDR3 is CASSLGRVFQETQYF. CDR3 in DNA: TGTGCCAGCAGCTTAGGTCGGGTGTTTCAAGAGACCCAGTACTTC.